This T cell receptor beta chain was documented in a study of OX40 agonist ivuxolimab in advanced cancers. For the study at large: Patients achieving partial responses numbered three: one hepatocellular carcinoma case and two cutaneous melanoma cases. Whole-study findings and limits: Among some nonresponders, normalized T-cell clonal expansion was also low. The CD4+ and CD8+ T cells in the blood had expanded clonally by week 6 at 0.1 to 3.0 mg/kg.

About this clone itself: The target antigen is unknown.

Data came from immunoSEQ multiplex PCR; TCRdb stores just in-frame clones and leaves some out. The sample lists roughly 99,000 clones; around 93% were seen once. Germline V gene sequence: CDR1 MDHEN, CDR2 SYDVKM. Trimming removed 3 bases from V and 2 bases from J, with 17 bases in between. The CDR3 sequence is 16 residues long. The V and J genes are TRBV28 and TRBJ2-7, with D perhaps being TRBD1 or TRBD2 (5 bases each). The receptor was derived from an adult with an advanced solid tumor such as melanoma, head and neck, liver or kidney cancer. The source was CD4+ or CD8+ T cells sorted from blood, collected in a trial of the OX40 agonist ivuxolimab. CDR3 nucleotides: TGTGCCAGCAGTTTGCCCCGGGACCCTTTTACCTACGAGCAGTACTTC. Translating it yields CASSLPRDPFTYEQYF.